This is a list of T cell receptor beta chains from one sample in a study of blood T cell repertoires in COVID-19. Produced via immunoSEQ multiplex PCR; TCRdb's table is partial and in-frame only. The sample has about 140,000 clones; 84% are singletons. Sequenced sample: peripheral blood. The receptors here all came from a woman aged 55-70 years with acute or convalescent COVID-19. Each CDR3 is given with its conserved first and last residue. D genes are given only for firm matches. A row's size may be missing; if present it is once, few, many or a size class.

J gene	V gene	clone size	D gene	CDR3 protein	CDR3 DNA
TRBJ2-1	TRBV27	.	TRBD2	CASRPSGSFYNEQFF	TGTGCCAGCAGACCAAGCGGGAGCTTCTACAATGAGCAGTTCTTC
TRBJ2-3	TRBV30	.	TRBD2	CAWAGGSSTDTQYF	TGTGCCTGGGCGGGGGGATCTAGCACAGATACGCAGTATTTT
TRBJ1-2	TRBV7-2	.	TRBD1	CASSLSRGNYGYTF	TGTGCCAGCAGCTTATCCAGGGGGAATTATGGCTACACCTTC
TRBJ1-6	TRBV10-3	few	TRBD1	CAIRNPDRDNSPLHF	TGTGCCATCAGGAATCCAGACAGGGATAATTCACCCCTCCACTTT
TRBJ2-1	TRBV13	.	TRBD2	CASSSKLSGRASNEQFF	TGTGCCAGCAGCTCCAAACTTAGCGGGAGGGCCTCCAATGAGCAGTTCTTC
TRBJ2-2	TRBV3-1/TRBV3-2	.	.	CASSHTGTDTSGELFF	TGTGCCAGCAGCCACACCGGCACAGACACCTCCGGGGAGCTGTTTTTT
TRBJ2-7	TRBV28	.	.	CASKDSSYEQYF	TGTGCCAGCAAGGACAGTTCCTACGAGCAGTACTTC
TRBJ1-1	TRBV21-1	.	.	CASSNGTDTKDTEAFF	TGTGCCAGCAGCAACGGGACAGACACCAAGGACACTGAAGCTTTCTTT
TRBJ2-1	TRBV30	.	TRBD2	CAWRSSGGTPQFF	TGTGCCTGGAGGTCCAGCGGGGGGACCCCGCAGTTCTTC
TRBJ2-3	TRBV5-4	.	.	CASSLVPITGTDTQYF	TGTGCCAGCAGCTTGGTCCCTATTACGGGCACAGATACGCAGTATTTT
TRBJ2-1	TRBV10-3	few	TRBD2	CAISSTGGAPNEQFF	TGTGCCATCAGTTCCACGGGAGGGGCCCCCAATGAGCAGTTCTTC
TRBJ2-7	TRBV24-1	.	.	CATSSGISEQYF	TGTGCCACCAGTTCAGGGATTAGCGAGCAGTACTTC
TRBJ2-7	TRBV6-9	.	TRBD1	CASSPRDRGPGEQYF	TGTGCCAGCAGCCCCCGGGACAGGGGGCCGGGCGAGCAGTACTTC
TRBJ2-3	TRBV18	.	TRBD2	CASSPPAAGVDTQYF	TGTGCCAGCTCACCACCGGCGGCGGGAGTGGATACGCAGTATTTT
TRBJ2-7	TRBV4-2	.	TRBD1	CASSQGLDRVLREQYF	TGTGCCAGCAGCCAAGGTCTGGACAGGGTGTTGCGAGAGCAGTACTTC
TRBJ1-1	TRBV28	.	TRBD1	CASSLQGDTEAFF	TGTGCCAGCAGTTTACAGGGGGACACTGAAGCTTTCTTT
TRBJ1-1	TRBV5-1	once	.	CASSLRVSMNTEAFF	TGCGCCAGCAGCCTCAGGGTTTCTATGAACACTGAAGCTTTCTTT
TRBJ2-5	TRBV28	.	.	CASFQETQYF	TGTGCCAGTTTTCAGGAGACCCAGTACTTC
TRBJ1-1	TRBV3-1/TRBV3-2	.	TRBD1	CASSHERSGQPEAFF	TGTGCCAGCAGCCATGAAAGGTCGGGACAGCCTGAAGCTTTCTTT
TRBJ2-7	TRBV6-5	.	.	CASRDSPSYEQYF	TGTGCCAGCAGGGACAGCCCTTCCTACGAGCAGTACTTC
TRBJ2-1	TRBV30	few	.	CAWVRRAGSNEQFF	TGTGCCTGGGTTCGTAGGGCGGGGAGCAATGAGCAGTTCTTC
TRBJ1-2	TRBV5-1	.	TRBD1	CASSLRGQGAYGYTF	TGCGCCAGCAGCCTTAGGGGACAGGGGGCGTATGGCTACACCTTC
TRBJ1-1	TRBV19	.	.	CASSIRAGEAFF	TGTGCCAGTAGTATCCGGGCGGGTGAAGCTTTCTTT
TRBJ1-4	TRBV2	.	TRBD1	CASETTGYEKLFF	TGTGCCAGCGAAACGACAGGGTATGAAAAACTGTTTTTT
TRBJ2-2	TRBV9	.	.	CASSVVQGHGELFF	TGTGCCAGCAGCGTAGTTCAGGGGCACGGGGAGCTGTTTTTT
TRBJ1-5	TRBV11-3	.	.	CASSFGDQPQHF	TGTGCCAGCAGCTTCGGGGATCAGCCCCAGCATTTT
TRBJ2-5	TRBV25-1	.	.	CASSGRGIGYQETQYF	TGTGCCAGCAGTGGACGCGGGATTGGGTACCAAGAGACCCAGTACTTC
TRBJ1-2	TRBV15	.	TRBD1	CATSRDYKDRGPHGYTF	TGTGCCACCAGCAGAGATTATAAGGACAGGGGTCCCCATGGCTACACCTTC
TRBJ2-1	TRBV5-4	.	TRBD2	CASSLGGGRARDEQFF	TGTGCCAGCAGCTTGGGGGGCGGGAGGGCCAGGGATGAGCAGTTCTTC
TRBJ2-7	TRBV6-4	.	TRBD2	CASKGTSGSPAPYEQYF	TGTGCCAGCAAGGGGACTAGCGGGTCTCCCGCCCCCTACGAGCAGTACTTC
TRBJ1-6	TRBV28	.	.	CASGQGNSPLHF	TGTGCCAGCGGCCAGGGTAATTCACCCCTCCACTTT
TRBJ2-7	TRBV6-4	.	TRBD2	CASSVRGPPSGRLYEQYF	TGTGCCAGCAGTGTGAGAGGACCCCCTAGCGGGAGACTTTACGAGCAGTACTTC
TRBJ1-2	TRBV30	.	.	CAWAPNVYRGMHGYTF	TGTGCCTGGGCCCCCAACGTGTATAGGGGAATGCATGGCTACACCTTC
TRBJ2-1	TRBV27	.	TRBD2	CASALLAGGPNEQFF	TGTGCCAGCGCGCTACTAGCGGGAGGGCCCAATGAGCAGTTCTTC
TRBJ1-1	TRBV2	.	.	CASSDGKGQLVAFF	TGTGCCAGCAGTGACGGAAAAGGACAATTAGTAGCTTTCTTT
TRBJ1-1	TRBV27	.	.	CASRTAGIAQAFF	TGTGCCAGCAGAACAGCGGGGATAGCTCAAGCTTTCTTT
TRBJ1-5	TRBV24-1	.	.	CATSDSPNQPQHF	TGTGCCACCAGTGATTCCCCGAATCAGCCCCAGCATTTT
TRBJ1-2	TRBV2	.	TRBD1	CASSETGQGANYGYTF	TGTGCCAGCAGTGAAACAGGACAGGGCGCTAACTATGGCTACACCTTC
TRBJ1-5	TRBV6-7	.	.	CASSHHQHF	TGTGCCAGCAGCCATCACCAGCATTTT
TRBJ2-3	TRBV5-6	.	TRBD1	CASSLARRVDRGYTDTQYF	TGTGCCAGCAGCTTGGCCCGCCGGGTTGACAGGGGATACACAGATACGCAGTATTTT
TRBJ2-4	TRBV28	once	TRBD1	CASSTPGTGANIQYF	TGTGCCAGCTCCACCCCCGGGACAGGGGCGAACATTCAGTACTTC
TRBJ2-1	TRBV27	.	TRBD1	CASSPGQGLANEQFF	TGTGCCAGCAGTCCTGGACAGGGTTTGGCCAATGAGCAGTTCTTC
TRBJ2-1	TRBV11-2	.	TRBD2	CASSLDSGYNEQFF	TGTGCCAGCAGCTTAGATAGCGGGTACAATGAGCAGTTCTTC
TRBJ1-6	TRBV28	few	.	CASTTHSYNSPLHF	TGTGCCAGCACGACACACTCCTATAATTCACCCCTCCACTTT
TRBJ1-1	TRBV18	.	.	CASSPVANTEAFF	TGTGCCAGCTCACCCGTGGCGAACACTGAAGCTTTCTTT
TRBJ2-2	TRBV4-1	.	TRBD2	CASSLSAREGRGTGELFF	TGCGCCAGCAGCCTCTCCGCGCGGGAGGGCCGGGGGACCGGGGAGCTGTTTTTT
TRBJ2-7	TRBV1	.	.	CTSSQDRTSETLSYEQYF	TGCACCAGCAGCCAAGACAGGACTAGCGAGACCCTTTCCTACGAGCAGTACTTC
TRBJ2-7	TRBV12-3/TRBV12-4	.	TRBD2	CASSYREGYEQYF	TGTGCCAGCAGTTACCGGGAGGGCTACGAGCAGTACTTC
TRBJ1-5	TRBV2	.	.	CASSESGNPNQPQHF	TGTGCCAGCAGTGAATCAGGGAATCCAAATCAGCCCCAGCATTTT
TRBJ2-1	TRBV28	.	TRBD1	CASSQTGWPAGSYNEQFF	TGTGCCAGCAGCCAGACAGGGTGGCCGGCCGGCTCCTACAATGAGCAGTTCTTC
TRBJ1-6	TRBV11-3	.	.	CASSSPGTSSPLHF	TGTGCCAGCAGTTCCCCCGGGACTAGCTCACCCCTCCACTTT
TRBJ1-2	TRBV11-2	.	.	CASSAREVGEGYTF	TGTGCCAGCAGCGCCCGGGAAGTCGGGGAAGGCTACACCTTC
TRBJ2-7	TRBV25-1	.	TRBD1	CASSVTGAYEQYF	TGTGCCAGCAGTGTCACAGGGGCCTACGAGCAGTACTTC
TRBJ1-4	TRBV3-1/TRBV3-2	.	.	CASKEQGRNEKLFF	TGTGCCAGCAAGGAACAGGGAAGGAATGAAAAACTGTTTTTT
TRBJ2-3	TRBV30	.	.	CAWTRAGAGSDTQYF	TGTGCCTGGACCCGAGCAGGGGCCGGCTCGGATACGCAGTATTTT
TRBJ2-2	TRBV5-1	.	.	CASSLAAGATGELFF	TGCGCCAGCAGCTTGGCGGCAGGCGCCACCGGGGAGCTGTTTTTT
TRBJ2-2	TRBV7-3	.	TRBD2	CASRGLAQGTGELFF	TGTGCCAGCAGGGGACTAGCGCAAGGGACCGGGGAGCTGTTTTTT
TRBJ2-3	TRBV4-3	.	.	CASSQDRVNTDTQYF	TGCGCCAGCAGCCAAGATCGGGTGAACACAGATACGCAGTATTTT
TRBJ2-1	TRBV11-2	.	TRBD2	CASSTPPLTSGRNEQFF	TGTGCCAGCAGCACCCCTCCCCTCACTAGCGGGAGGAATGAGCAGTTCTTC
TRBJ2-2	TRBV9	.	TRBD2	CASSVEAGGPIGELFF	TGTGCCAGCAGCGTAGAGGCGGGAGGGCCAATCGGGGAGCTGTTTTTT